These 32 T cell receptor beta chains share one sample of origin, sequenced in a study of shared clonotypes between healthy human individuals. Method: immunoSEQ multiplex PCR; TCRdb's copy keeps in-frame clones and lacks some. The sample records about 870,000 clones, 90% to 95% being singletons. Terminally differentiated effector memory CD45RA+ cells were excluded by CCR7 positive selection of CD45RO-negative cells. Sequenced input: naive CD8+ T cells sorted from blood. These receptors all stem from a man aged 25-45 years in good health.

This clone was observed a single time. V usage is TRBV14 and J usage is TRBJ2-7; D is possibly TRBD1 (5 bases). The length of the CDR3 is 13 residues. With 6 bases removed from V and 2 bases from J, the gap between germline ends came to 11 bases. The germline V gene has CDR1 SGHDN and CDR2 FVKESK. CDR3 bases: TGTGCCAGCAGTCCCGACAGCACCTACGAGCAGTACTTC. Protein: CASSPDSTYEQYF.

The chain recombines TRBV29-1 with TRBJ2-1, with unresolved D. CDR3 length equals 15 residues. Trimming left V 4 bases short and J 4 bases short, with 17 bases between. Germline CDR1 reads SQVTM; CDR2 reads ANQGSEA. As DNA, the CDR3 is TGCAGCGTTGGGGGTGAGGAAGCGAGATACAATGAGCAGTTCTTC. It specifies CSVGGEEARYNEQFF.

The rearrangement links TRBV7-9 to TRBJ2-5; D perhaps matches TRBD2 (6 bases). The CDR3 spans 15 residues. Germline assignment: CDR1 SEHNR and CDR2 FQNEAQ (reference sequence). V shed 4 bases and J shed 5 bases, with 17 bases lying between them. The CDR3 reads CASSSARAGRETQYF. The CDR3 nucleotides read TGTGCCAGCAGCTCAGCTAGGGCGGGACGGGAGACCCAGTACTTC.

V and J are TRBV7-9 and TRBJ1-1; TRBD1 matches 10 bases. There are 15 residues in the CDR3. J was trimmed by 6 bases and V by 6 bases; bases with no gene match: 10. Per the germline V gene, CDR1 is SEHNR and CDR2 is FQNEAQ (reference sequence). CDR3: CASRQLDRGLAEAFF. For the CDR3, the DNA is TGTGCCAGCAGGCAACTTGACAGGGGGCTGGCTGAAGCTTTCTTT.

This clone was observed once. V is TRBV27 and J is TRBJ1-2; D is perhaps TRBD1 (5 bases). V gave up 6 bases and J gave up 5 bases, with 13 bases separating them. This CDR3 comprises 13 residues. Germline loops: CDR1 MNHEY, CDR2 SMNVEV (reference sequence). Written as DNA, the CDR3 is TGTGCCAGCAGAGGAGGGGCCGAATATGGCTACACCTTC. This gives the protein CASRGGAEYGYTF.

Turning to this clone: No conserved phenylalanine or tryptophan ends this CDR3, so it is likely a read error. The DNA is omitted, as the CDR3 cannot be located on it reliably, and the CDR3 follows TCRdb's listing. The chain couples TRBV11-2 to TRBJ2-7; the table's D call, TRBD1, has no DNA check behind it. Germline V lookup: CDR1 SGHAT, CDR2 FQNNGV. Termini included, the CDR3 measures 14 amino acids. The CDR3: CASSSPTEDRTLGY.

The gene calls are TRBV7-9 and TRBJ2-1; D uncertain. This CDR3 comprises 13 residues. Germline-derived CDR1 and CDR2 are SEHNR and FQNEAQ (reference sequence). Deletions cut 1 base from V and 8 bases from J, with 9 bases between. The CDR3 loop is CASSLGSIDEQFF. As DNA, the CDR3 is TGTGCCAGCAGCTTAGGCAGCATCGATGAGCAGTTCTTC.

The V gene is TRBV9, the J gene TRBJ1-1; 7 bases match TRBD1. J was trimmed by 6 bases and V by 4 bases; bases with no gene match: 6. CDR1 and CDR2 from the germline V gene are SGDLS and YYNGEE. The CDR3 has 13 residues. For the CDR3, the DNA is TGTGCCAGCAGCCCAGGGGGGATTGCTGAAGCTTTCTTT. Protein: CASSPGGIAEAFF.

The V call is TRBV4-3, the J call TRBJ2-5, with TRBD2 matching 11 bases. Germline loops: CDR1 LGHNA, CDR2 YSLEER. Unmatched junction bases numbered 6, after V lost 1 base and J lost 2 bases. CDR3 size: 17 residues. The CDR3 coding sequence is TGCGCCAGCAGCCAAGGTCTAGCGGGAGGAGGGCAAGAGACCCAGTACTTC. It is translated as CASSQGLAGGGQETQYF.

Note on this clone: This clone may be a read error of a much larger clone one base away. The sample holds other DNA sequences that translate to the same CDR3. The chain is built from TRBV27 and TRBJ2-3, with no clear D. Trimming took 5 bases from V and 1 from J, leaving 7 bases between them. The CDR3 extends over 13 amino acids. Germline V CDR1 and CDR2: MNHEY, SMNVEV (reference sequence). The CDR3 is CASSLSRTDTQYF. The CDR3 coding sequence is TGTGCCAGCAGTCTCTCCCGCACAGATACGCAGTATTTT.

V gene TRBV4-3 combines with J gene TRBJ1-4; 7 bases are a match to TRBD1. J was trimmed by 5 bases and V by 3 bases; bases with no gene match: 9. This CDR3 has 16 residues. Germline V gene lookup returns CDR1 LGHNA and CDR2 YSLEER. The CDR3 loop reads CASSHRRQGKNEKLFF. The CDR3, as DNA: TGCGCCAGCAGCCATCGTAGACAGGGTAAGAATGAAAAACTGTTTTTT.

The CDR3 DNA reads as TGTGCCAGCAGTTTCGGGGGGAAGACCCAGTACTTC. Residues: CASSFGGKTQYF. V is TRBV27 and J is TRBJ2-5, with TRBD2 identical over 7 bases. The CDR3 extends over 12 amino acids. The V and J ends lost 3 bases and 6 bases, in that order; junction bases with no gene match: 1. Germline CDR1 reads MNHEY; CDR2 reads SMNVEV (reference sequence).

CDR3 sequence (DNA): TGTGCCAGCAGTGAAGGGCTCCTTTTGGGTCATCAGCCCCAGCATTTT. Translating it yields CASSEGLLLGHQPQHF. The chain has TRBV6-1 and TRBJ1-5; D not resolved. V dropped 1 base and J dropped 5 bases, with 15 bases sitting between them. CDR1 MNHNS and CDR2 SASEGT come from the germline V gene. This CDR3 region has 16 residues.

The chain carries TRBV27 and TRBJ2-2; 8 nucleotides align to TRBD1. In germline, CDR1 is MNHEY, CDR2 SMNVEV (reference sequence). With 11 bases clipped from V and 2 bases from J, the junction kept 7 bases outside the gene matches. This CDR3 has 14 residues. In DNA form, the CDR3 reads TGTGCCTCCCGACAGGGGACAAACACCGGGGAGCTGTTTTTT. Its protein is CASRQGTNTGELFF.

The V and J genes are TRBV27 and TRBJ2-1; 11 bases map to TRBD2. V shed 2 bases and J 4 bases; nucleotides not matched to a gene: 7. Germline CDR1 reads MNHEY; CDR2 reads SMNVEV (reference sequence). The CDR3 extends over 17 amino acids. CDR3 nucleotides: TGTGCCAGCAGTTTAACTCCCGGGACTAGCGGATACAATGAGCAGTTCTTC. Translating gives CASSLTPGTSGYNEQFF.

The V and J genes are TRBV13 and TRBJ2-7; TRBD2 aligns across 9 bases. The CDR3 covers 13 residues. Germline CDR1 is PRHDT and CDR2 is FYEKMQ (reference sequence). With 7 bases clipped from V and 3 bases from J, the junction kept 4 bases outside the gene matches. The CDR3 nucleotides are TGTGCCAGCAAGAATAGCGGGAGCTACGAGCAGTACTTC. Protein sequence: CASKNSGSYEQYF.

The V and J genes are TRBV20-1 and TRBJ2-3, with no clear D. Germline V gives CDR1 DFQATT, CDR2 SNEGSKA (reference sequence). Trimming left V 6 bases short and J 8 bases short, with 9 bases between. The CDR3 consists of 10 residues. CDR3 amino acids: CSAHWGTQYF. The CDR3 bases are TGCAGTGCCCATTGGGGTACGCAGTATTTT.

V and J are TRBV4-3 and TRBJ2-6; no clear D. The CDR3 is 15 residues long. Germline V gives CDR1 LGHNA, CDR2 YSLEER. Trimming removed 1 base at V and 0 bases at J, with 4 bases between. CDR3 bases: TGCGCCAGCAGCCAAGCCTCCTCTGGGGCCAACGTCCTGACTTTC. Encoded protein: CASSQASSGANVLTF.

CDR3 nucleotides: TGTGCCAGCAGCCCGCGGACAGAAGGAAACACCATATATTTT. It codes for CASSPRTEGNTIYF. The chain links TRBV4-2 to TRBJ1-3; perhaps TRBD1 as D (6 bases). Between the trimmed V and J ends, which lost 4 bases and 4 bases, there was a span of 11 bases. Germline loops: CDR1 LGHNA, CDR2 YNFKEQ. The CDR3 has 14 amino acids.

The rearrangement links TRBV7-9 to TRBJ2-7; D gene uncertain. This CDR3 comprises 14 residues. The germline V gene encodes CDR1 SEHNR and CDR2 FQNEAQ (reference sequence). V was cut by 5 bases and J by 1 base, with 12 bases left in between. CDR3 DNA: TGTGCCAGCAGCGCGACGGTGGGGTCCTACGAGCAGTACTTC. It codes for CASSATVGSYEQYF.

The chain couples TRBV5-1 to TRBJ2-1, with D uncertain. Germline V gene sequence: CDR1 SGHRS, CDR2 YFSETQ. The ends were cut back, 3 bases at V and 3 bases at J, with 10 bases in the middle. This CDR3 spans 14 amino acids. CDR3 region: CASSSTDRYNEQFF. The CDR3 bases are TGCGCCAGCAGCTCGACCGACCGCTACAATGAGCAGTTCTTC.

The chain carries TRBV5-4 and TRBJ2-3; D gene unclear. Germline V gene sequence: CDR1 SGHNT, CDR2 YYREEE (reference sequence). With 3 bases removed from V and 0 bases from J, the gap between germline ends came to 8 bases. This CDR3 region has 14 residues. The CDR3 DNA reads as TGTGCCAGCAGCTCGCCAACTAGCACAGATACGCAGTATTTT. Translating it yields CASSSPTSTDTQYF.

V usage is TRBV2 and J usage is TRBJ2-2; 14 nucleotides agree with TRBD2. Germline V gene data show CDR1 as SNHLY and CDR2 as FYNNEI. The CDR3 runs to 16 residues. V gave up 3 bases and J gave up 6 bases; unmatched junction bases: 3. The CDR3 DNA follows: TGTGCCAGCAGTGAGGGGACTAGCGGGAGCTCCGGGGAGCTGTTTTTT. Its translation: CASSEGTSGSSGELFF.

The chain joins TRBV11-2 to TRBJ2-5; unclear D gene. The germline gives CDR1 SGHAT, CDR2 FQNNGV. The CDR3 covers 12 residues. Trimming took 0 bases from V and 5 from J, leaving 4 bases between them. CDR3 residues: CASSLESETQYF. DNA for the CDR3: TGTGCCAGCAGCTTAGAGTCTGAGACCCAGTACTTC.

The chain links TRBV27 to TRBJ2-3; TRBD1 agrees at 11 bases. V dropped 6 bases and J dropped 5; count of bases not matched to a gene: 13. CDR3 length equals 17 residues. Per germline, CDR1 MNHEY and CDR2 SMNVEV (reference sequence). The CDR3 here is CASRSGQGALYLDTQYF. CDR3 DNA: TGTGCCAGCAGATCTGGACAGGGGGCCCTATACTTAGATACGCAGTATTTT.

The chain carries TRBV5-4 and TRBJ2-5; the D gene is possibly TRBD1 (7 bases). CDR3 length: 14 residues. Per germline, CDR1 SGHNT and CDR2 YYREEE (reference sequence). V shed 3 bases and J shed 5 bases, with 14 bases lying between them. The CDR3: CASSSWTGGETQYF. The CDR3 DNA is TGTGCCAGCAGCTCCTGGACAGGAGGGGAGACCCAGTACTTC.

The rearrangement links TRBV28 to TRBJ2-7; TRBD2 matches at 8 bases. The CDR3 has 16 residues. CDR1 and CDR2 from the germline V gene are MDHEN and SYDVKM. Trimming took 6 bases from V and 1 from J; bases not matched to a gene: 11. The CDR3 region has the DNA TGTGCCAGCAGCCGGGGGGGAACTTCTAGGTCCTACGAGCAGTACTTC. Its protein is CASSRGGTSRSYEQYF. Full variable domain (missing parts from reference TRBV28 and TRBJ2-7): DVKVTQSSRYLVKRTGEKVFLECVQDMDHENMFWYRQDPGLGLRLIYFSYDVKMKEKGDIPEGYSVSREKKERFSLILESASTNQTSMYLCASSRGGTSRSYEQYFGPGTRLTVT.

The chain carries TRBV27 and TRBJ2-2, with a tentative D call TRBD2 (6 bases). Germline V gene sequence: CDR1 MNHEY, CDR2 SMNVEV (reference sequence). The CDR3 consists of 12 residues. Trimming removed 6 bases from V and 6 bases from J, with 8 bases in between. For the CDR3, the DNA is TGTGCCAGCAGGCGGGACGCCGGGGAGCTGTTTTTT. This sequence encodes CASRRDAGELFF.

V and J are TRBV27 and TRBJ2-7; 7 bases agree with TRBD1. Germline trimming cut 2 bases from V and 5 bases from J; bases unmatched to any gene: 3. The CDR3 runs to 13 residues. The germline V gene has CDR1 MNHEY and CDR2 SMNVEV (reference sequence). As DNA, the CDR3 is TGTGCCAGCAGTTTACGTGGGACAGACGAGCAGTACTTC. Translating it yields CASSLRGTDEQYF.

This sequence joins TRBV27 and TRBJ2-1; weak D call: TRBD2 (5 bases). The CDR3 is 16 residues long. In germline, CDR1 is MNHEY, CDR2 SMNVEV (reference sequence). Trimming took 5 bases from V and 5 from J, leaving 19 bases between them. As DNA, the CDR3 is TGTGCCAGCAGTCCGGCGGGCTCGCTAAGCAACAATGAGCAGTTCTTC. It specifies CASSPAGSLSNNEQFF.

The chain joins TRBV4-3 to TRBJ2-7; D not certain. Germline lookup yields CDR1 LGHNA and CDR2 YSLEER. The CDR3 has 15 residues. Trimming took 0 bases from V and 0 from J, leaving 9 bases between them. CDR3 amino acids: CASSQERSISYEQYF. The CDR3 DNA reads as TGCGCCAGCAGCCAAGAAAGGTCCATCTCCTACGAGCAGTACTTC.

The V call is TRBV28, the J call TRBJ2-3; possibly TRBD2 for D (5 bases). The CDR3 is 11 residues long. V was shortened by 4 bases and J by 11 bases, with 10 bases between the two germline ends. CDR1 is MDHEN and CDR2 is SYDVKM in the germline V gene. The CDR3 DNA sequence: TGTGCCAGCAGTTATACGGGAAAGCAGTATTTT. It codes for CASSYTGKQYF.